The 29 T cell receptor beta chains given below trace back to one sample, sequenced in a study of cytomegalovirus exposure and HLA in healthy donors. Clones were read by immunoSEQ multiplex PCR, and TCRdb kept only the in-frame ones, dropping some. Of about 140,000 clones in the sample, 80% to 90% were seen once. The sample comprised PBMCs. The receptors here all came from a man aged 18 to 29 in good health and CMV-seropositive.

V is TRBV5-6 and J is TRBJ2-2; D remains unclear. The V end lost 2 bases, the J end lost 1 base, and 9 bases lay between the germline ends. The CDR3 runs to 15 residues. From germline, CDR1 is SGHDT and CDR2 YYEEEE. The CDR3 DNA follows: TGTGCCAGCAGCTTTACAGCTCAGAACACCGGGGAGCTGTTTTTT. Translated, it gives CASSFTAQNTGELFF.

The J gene is TRBJ1-4, the V gene TRBV7-9, with TRBD1 as a possible D gene (5 bases). Trimming removed 5 bases from V and 8 bases from J, with 9 bases in between. This CDR3 spans 12 amino acids. Germline CDR1 reads SEHNR; CDR2 reads FQNEAQ (reference sequence). The CDR3 here is CASSLDSEKLFF. The CDR3 nucleotides are TGTGCCAGCAGCCTTGACAGCGAAAAACTGTTTTTT.

DNA of the CDR3: TGTGCCAGCAGCTTGGCTCGGTCACAGGGAGAGACCCAGTACTTC. Translating it yields CASSLARSQGETQYF. The V and J genes are TRBV5-4 and TRBJ2-5; weak D call: TRBD1 (6 bases). CDR3 length: 15 residues. Looked up from germline, CDR1 is SGHNT and CDR2 is YYREEE (reference sequence). Trimming left V 0 bases short and J 4 bases short, with 13 bases between.

The rearrangement links TRBV27 to TRBJ2-7, with 12 bases lining up with TRBD2. With V trimmed by 9 bases and J by 12 bases, 9 bases remained unmatched. The CDR3 contains 12 residues. The V gene's germline CDR1 is MNHEY and CDR2 SMNVEV (reference sequence). CDR3 in amino acids: CASSSGRAKWYF. Written as DNA, the CDR3 is TGTGCCAGTTCTAGCGGGAGGGCCAAATGGTACTTC.

This chain connects TRBV6-5 to TRBJ1-2; TRBD1 might be the D (6 bases). The CDR3 spans 13 residues. Per the germline V gene, CDR1 is MNHEY and CDR2 is SVGAGI. V shed 5 bases and J shed 12 bases, with 19 bases lying between them. CDR3 sequence: CASSPGTPGKNTF. In DNA, the CDR3 is TGTGCCAGCAGTCCGGGGACACCCGGGAAGAACACCTTC.

The chain is built from TRBV30 and TRBJ2-3; 10 bases align to TRBD1. The V segment lost 5 bases and the J segment 2 bases; nucleotides outside the gene matches: 4. The CDR3 is 14 residues long. Germline V gene lookup returns CDR1 GTSNPN and CDR2 SVGIG (reference sequence). The CDR3 DNA reads TGTGCCTGGGGGGGACAGGGGATCACAGATACGCAGTATTTT. Translation gives CAWGGQGITDTQYF.

The rearrangement joins TRBV6-5 to TRBJ2-2, with D possibly matching TRBD1 (5 bases). V gave up 0 bases and J gave up 6 bases, with 11 bases separating them. Germline CDR1 and CDR2: MNHEY and SVGAGI. This CDR3 region has 15 residues. CDR3: CASSYSIQGAGELFF. CDR3 DNA sequence: TGTGCCAGCAGTTACTCGATCCAGGGCGCCGGGGAGCTGTTTTTT.

The J gene is TRBJ2-7, the V gene TRBV7-9; TRBD2 aligns across 7 bases. Losses at the gene ends were 5 bases for V and 4 bases for J; bases not matched to a gene: 8. CDR1 is SEHNR and CDR2 is FQNEAQ in the germline V gene (reference sequence). The CDR3 totals 14 residues. CDR3 bases: TGTGCCAGCAGCGGAGGTCGGGAGGATTACGAGCAGTACTTC. Amino acid sequence: CASSGGREDYEQYF.

The chain carries TRBV30 and TRBJ1-4, with TRBD1 matching 8 bases. The germline gives CDR1 GTSNPN, CDR2 SVGIG (reference sequence). CDR3 length: 13 residues. After removal of 5 bases from V and 5 bases from J, the junction contained 4 bases not matched to a gene. The DNA for the CDR3 is TGTGCCTGGGCGACAGGGGAAAATGAAAAACTGTTTTTT. It translates to CAWATGENEKLFF.

The gene calls are TRBV7-9 and TRBJ1-2, with TRBD1 matching 7 bases. The J segment lost 8 bases and the V segment lost 3 bases, leaving 15 bases of the junction unmatched. The germline gives CDR1 SEHNR, CDR2 FQNEAQ (reference sequence). This CDR3 is built from 16 residues. CDR3 DNA sequence: TGTGCCAGCAGCTTCCACTCTCGACAGGGAGTGAGGGGCTACACCTTC. Translating it yields CASSFHSRQGVRGYTF.

The chain has TRBV10-3 and TRBJ2-3; tentative D call: TRBD1 (6 bases). The CDR3 sequence is 12 residues long. The V gene lost 2 bases and the J gene lost 6 bases, with 6 bases spanning the gap. Germline CDR1 ENHRY, CDR2 SYGVKD. The CDR3 sequence: CAISEQGDTQYF. The DNA for the CDR3 is TGTGCCATCAGTGAGCAGGGGGATACGCAGTATTTT.

The chain employs TRBV7-2 and TRBJ1-5; D uncertain. The V and J ends lost 4 bases and 4 bases respectively, with 5 bases between them. The CDR3 is made up of 12 amino acids. Germline CDR1 and CDR2: SGHTA and FQGNSA. The CDR3: CASSSNNQPQHF. Written as DNA, the CDR3 is TGTGCCAGCAGCTCTAATAATCAGCCCCAGCATTTT.

This chain links TRBV5-6 with TRBJ1-5, with a weak D call TRBD1 (6 bases). The CDR3 is made up of 14 amino acids. The V gene's germline CDR1 is SGHDT and CDR2 YYEEEE. Between the trimmed V and J ends, which lost 4 bases and 5 bases, there was a span of 13 bases. The CDR3 protein is CASSVGGNDQPQHF. Written as DNA, the CDR3 is TGTGCCAGCAGCGTAGGGGGAAACGATCAGCCCCAGCATTTT.

This chain uses TRBV5-1 with TRBJ1-2; 9 bases line up with TRBD1. Germline V gives CDR1 SGHRS, CDR2 YFSETQ. The CDR3 has 16 residues. The ends lost 2 bases at V and 8 bases at J; junction bases unmatched: 13. CDR3 sequence: CASSFAGTGQVAGYTF. Written as DNA, the CDR3 is TGCGCCAGCAGCTTCGCCGGGACAGGGCAGGTGGCCGGCTACACCTTC.

The chain links TRBV4-1 to TRBJ1-3; D may be TRBD1 (5 bases). Per germline, CDR1 MGHRA and CDR2 YSYEKL. V lost 0 bases to trimming and J lost 3 bases, with 21 bases between them. The CDR3 has 19 amino acids. CDR3 sequence: CASSQDIGQGRRRGNTIYF. For the CDR3, the DNA is TGCGCCAGCAGCCAAGATATAGGGCAGGGTCGGCGGCGTGGAAACACCATATATTTT.

The V gene is TRBV6-1, the J gene TRBJ2-3; TRBD1 matches at 9 bases. The CDR3 runs to 14 residues. The germline CDR1 and CDR2 sequences are MNHNS and SASEGT. Trimming took 6 bases from V and 6 from J; bases not matched to a gene: 7. This CDR3 is CASRGDRDSDTQYF. The DNA of the CDR3 is TGTGCCAGCAGGGGGGACAGGGATTCGGATACGCAGTATTTT.

Only a few counts were recorded for this clone. The chain carries TRBV4-1 and TRBJ1-4; 7 positions match TRBD1. Trimming at V came to 5 bases and at J to 2 bases, leaving 8 bases not matched to a gene. This CDR3 comprises 16 residues. Germline CDR1 and CDR2: MGHRA and YSYEKL. CDR3 loop: CASSATRDSTNEKLFF. The CDR3 coding sequence is TGCGCCAGCAGCGCCACGCGGGACAGCACTAATGAAAAACTGTTTTTT.

Here the CDR3 DNA reads TGTGCCAGCAGTACCCGACAGGGGTCCTACGAGCAGTACTTC. Its protein product is CASSTRQGSYEQYF. The V gene is TRBV27, the J gene TRBJ2-7; the match to TRBD1 covers 8 bases. The germline CDR1 and CDR2 sequences are MNHEY and SMNVEV (reference sequence). The CDR3 is 14 residues long. The V segment lost 5 bases and the J segment 1 base; nucleotides outside the gene matches: 4.

The chain links TRBV6-1 to TRBJ1-1, with D possibly matching TRBD1 (6 bases). The V and J ends lost 6 bases and 4 bases respectively, with 12 bases between them. Germline CDR1 and CDR2: MNHNS and SASEGT. The CDR3 runs to 13 residues. The CDR3 DNA reads TGTGCCAGCAGCGAGAGGGGGAGCACTGAAGCTTTCTTT. Translation gives CASSERGSTEAFF.

This chain links TRBV28 with TRBJ2-3, with unresolved D. The CDR3 spans 16 residues. Germline CDR1 and CDR2: MDHEN and SYDVKM. Between the trimmed V and J ends, which lost 3 bases and 4 bases, there was a span of 17 bases. In DNA, the CDR3 is TGTGCCAGCAGTTTGGGCAGACCCAAAAGGTCAGATACGCAGTATTTT. Its protein product is CASSLGRPKRSDTQYF. Complete variable domain (other parts from reference TRBV28 and TRBJ2-3): DVKVTQSSRYLVKRTGEKVFLECVQDMDHENMFWYRQDPGLGLRLIYFSYDVKMKEKGDIPEGYSVSREKKERFSLILESASTNQTSMYLCASSLGRPKRSDTQYFGPGTRLTVL.

The chain joins TRBV28 to TRBJ2-1; D may be TRBD1 (6 bases). Germline assignment: CDR1 MDHEN and CDR2 SYDVKM. This CDR3 region has 14 residues. The germline V and J ends were trimmed by 6 bases and 6 bases, with 15 bases remaining between them. The CDR3 reads CASRLQGSGNEQFF. In nucleotides, the CDR3 is TGTGCCAGCAGACTACAGGGTTCTGGCAATGAGCAGTTCTTC. The variable domain in full, with the rest retrieved from reference TRBV28 and TRBJ2-1, is DVKVTQSSRYLVKRTGEKVFLECVQDMDHENMFWYRQDPGLGLRLIYFSYDVKMKEKGDIPEGYSVSREKKERFSLILESASTNQTSMYLCASRLQGSGNEQFFGPGTRLTVL.

This clone was observed a single time. V and J are TRBV5-1 and TRBJ2-3, with 7 positions matching TRBD1. Trimming took 4 bases from V and 5 from J; bases not matched to a gene: 13. The CDR3 has 16 residues. The germline gives CDR1 SGHRS, CDR2 YFSETQ. The chain's CDR3 is CASSHLTGSARDTQYF. The CDR3 nucleotides are TGCGCCAGCAGCCATTTGACAGGGTCGGCGAGAGATACGCAGTATTTT.

The chain uses TRBV6-1 and TRBJ2-2; D unclear. The V and J ends lost 9 bases and 6 bases respectively, with 8 bases between them. The CDR3 length is 11 residues. Germline V gene lookup returns CDR1 MNHNS and CDR2 SASEGT. The CDR3 DNA is TGTGCCAGTGTCTCAGCCGGGGAGCTGTTTTTT. Its protein product is CASVSAGELFF.

The chain is built from TRBV6-1 and TRBJ2-3, with D unclear. CDR1 is MNHNS and CDR2 is SASEGT in the germline V gene. Trimming pared 6 bases from V and 4 bases from J, leaving 2 bases between. The CDR3 consists of 10 residues. The CDR3 here is CASSADTQYF. The CDR3 DNA reads as TGTGCCAGCAGCGCAGATACGCAGTATTTT.

This chain links TRBV6-5 with TRBJ1-3; D remains unclear. V lost 6 bases and J 0 bases, leaving 9 bases between the germline ends. The CDR3 extends over 14 amino acids. CDR1 and CDR2 from the germline V gene are MNHEY and SVGAGI. CDR3 sequence: CASRVRVSGNTIYF. CDR3 sequence (DNA): TGTGCCAGCAGAGTACGGGTCTCTGGAAACACCATATATTTT.

This rearrangement joins TRBV19 to TRBJ1-1, with D hard to call. The CDR3 runs 13 residues. Germline values: CDR1 LNHDA, CDR2 SQIVND (reference sequence). Trimming left V 7 bases short and J 0 bases short, with 9 bases between. Here the CDR3 reads CASKARLNTEAFF. The CDR3 coding sequence is TGTGCCAGTAAGGCGAGGTTGAACACTGAAGCTTTCTTT.

The CDR3: CASSVGQAINEKLFF. The CDR3 bases are TGTGCCAGCAGCGTAGGTCAGGCGATTAATGAAAAACTGTTTTTT. The chain couples TRBV9 to TRBJ1-4; D gene ambiguous. This CDR3 spans 15 amino acids. V was pared by 0 bases and J by 4 bases, with 10 bases between. CDR1 SGDLS and CDR2 YYNGEE come from the germline V gene.

This chain uses TRBV12-5 with TRBJ2-3, with a weak D call TRBD1 (6 bases). CDR3 length: 15 amino acids. Germline CDR1 reads LGHNT; CDR2 reads FRNRAP. Trimming removed 1 base from V and 4 bases from J, with 12 bases in between. The CDR3 loop is CASGLAPRQADTQYF. The CDR3 nucleotides read TGTGCTAGTGGTTTGGCCCCCCGACAGGCAGATACGCAGTATTTT.

This clone was detected only a few times. The rearrangement joins TRBV15 to TRBJ2-5; TRBD1 matches 7 bases. This CDR3 is built from 14 residues. Germline V lookup: CDR1 LNHNV, CDR2 YYDKDF (reference sequence). J gave up 1 base and V 5 bases, and 4 bases lay outside the gene matches. CDR3 residues: CATSPGTVQETQYF. The DNA of the CDR3 is TGTGCCACCAGCCCCGGGACAGTCCAAGAGACCCAGTACTTC.